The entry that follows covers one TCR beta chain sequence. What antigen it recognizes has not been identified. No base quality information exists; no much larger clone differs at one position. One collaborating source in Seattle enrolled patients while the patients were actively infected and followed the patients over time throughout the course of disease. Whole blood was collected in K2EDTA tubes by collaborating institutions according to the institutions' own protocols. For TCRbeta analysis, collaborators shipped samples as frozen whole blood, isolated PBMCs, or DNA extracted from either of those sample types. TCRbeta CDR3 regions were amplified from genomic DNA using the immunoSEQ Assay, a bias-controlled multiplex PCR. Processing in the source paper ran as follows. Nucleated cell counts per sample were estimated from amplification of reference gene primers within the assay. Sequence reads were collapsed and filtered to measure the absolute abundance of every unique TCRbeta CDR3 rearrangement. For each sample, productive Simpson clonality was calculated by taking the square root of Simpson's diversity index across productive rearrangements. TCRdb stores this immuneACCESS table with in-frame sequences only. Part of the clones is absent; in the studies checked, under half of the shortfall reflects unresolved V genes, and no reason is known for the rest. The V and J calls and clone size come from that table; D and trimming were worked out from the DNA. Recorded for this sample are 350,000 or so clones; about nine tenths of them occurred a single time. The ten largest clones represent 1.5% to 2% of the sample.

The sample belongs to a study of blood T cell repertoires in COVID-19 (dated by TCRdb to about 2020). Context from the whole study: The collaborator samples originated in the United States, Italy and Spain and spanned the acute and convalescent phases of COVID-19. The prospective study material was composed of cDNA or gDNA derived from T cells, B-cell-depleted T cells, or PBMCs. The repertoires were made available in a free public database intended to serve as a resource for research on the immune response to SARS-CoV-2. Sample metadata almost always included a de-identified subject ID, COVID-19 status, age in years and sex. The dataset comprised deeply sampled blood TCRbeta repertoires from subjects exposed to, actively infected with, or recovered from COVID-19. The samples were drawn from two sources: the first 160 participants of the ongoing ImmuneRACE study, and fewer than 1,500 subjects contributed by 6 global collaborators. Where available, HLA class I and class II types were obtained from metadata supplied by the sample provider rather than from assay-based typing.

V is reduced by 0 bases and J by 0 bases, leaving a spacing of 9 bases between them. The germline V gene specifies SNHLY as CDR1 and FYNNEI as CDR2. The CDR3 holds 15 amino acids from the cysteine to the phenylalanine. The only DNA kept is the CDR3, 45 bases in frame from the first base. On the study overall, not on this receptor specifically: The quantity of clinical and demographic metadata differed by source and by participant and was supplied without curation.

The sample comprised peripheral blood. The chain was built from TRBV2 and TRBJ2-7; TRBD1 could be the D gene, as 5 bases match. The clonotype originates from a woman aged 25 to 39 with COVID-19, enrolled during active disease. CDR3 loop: CASSEAWTSSYEQYF. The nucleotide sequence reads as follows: TGTGCCAGCAGTGAAGCGTGGACATCCTCCTACGAGCAGTACTTC.